One and the same sample provided the 10 T cell receptor beta chains below, sequenced in a study of blood T cell repertoires in COVID-19. The data were produced by immunoSEQ multiplex PCR, yet TCRdb's version contains in-frame clones alone and is incomplete. Of around 150,000 clones in the sample, 80% were seen once. Source material: peripheral blood. These receptors all stem from a woman aged 50 to 65 with acute or convalescent COVID-19.

The chain is built from TRBV12-3 or TRBV12-4 and TRBJ1-6; D is perhaps TRBD1 (6 bases). The CDR3 loop spans 13 amino acids. Trimming stripped 6 bases from V and 10 bases from J, with 13 bases between. In DNA form, the CDR3 reads TGTGCCAGCAGGTGGGACACCGGGTCACCCCTCCACTTT. Its protein is CASRWDTGSPLHF.

The V gene is TRBV7-8, the J gene TRBJ1-1; TRBD1 matches at 7 bases. The V and J ends lost 0 bases and 4 bases, in that order; junction bases with no gene match: 8. There are 16 residues in the CDR3. Per the germline V gene, CDR1 is SGHVS and CDR2 is FQNEAQ. This CDR3 is CASSLALGEGATEAFF. CDR3 in DNA: TGTGCCAGCAGCTTAGCGTTAGGTGAGGGGGCCACTGAAGCTTTCTTT. The whole variable domain, filled in from reference TRBV7-8 and TRBJ1-1, reads GAGVSQSPRYKVAKRGQDVALRCDPISGHVSLFWYQQALGQGPEFLTYFQNEAQLDKSGLPSDRFFAERPEGSVSTLKIQRTQQEDSAVYLCASSLALGEGATEAFFGQGTRLTVV.

The chain uses TRBV6-6 and TRBJ1-1; D gene unclear. The CDR3 extends over 13 amino acids. CDR1 MNHNY and CDR2 SVGAGI come from the germline V gene (reference sequence). Trimming left V 6 bases short and J 7 bases short, with 15 bases between. CDR3 sequence: CASSRLASYEAFF. CDR3 DNA sequence: TGTGCCAGCAGCCGACTAGCCTCTTATGAAGCTTTCTTT.

This chain links TRBV6-6 with TRBJ1-4, with 11 positions matching TRBD1. The CDR3 runs to 16 residues. J was trimmed by 7 bases and V by 2 bases; bases with no gene match: 6. Per germline, CDR1 MNHNY and CDR2 SVGAGI (reference sequence). In nucleotides, the CDR3 is TGTGCCAGCAGTTACGGGAGGGGGACAGGGGGTGAAAAACTGTTTTTT. It codes for CASSYGRGTGGEKLFF.

The chain joins TRBV27 to TRBJ1-1; TRBD1 is a possible D gene (6 bases). CDR3 length: 17 residues. The germline gives CDR1 MNHEY, CDR2 SMNVEV (reference sequence). Trimming removed 0 bases at V and 1 base at J, with 15 bases between. Here the CDR3 DNA reads TGTGCCAGCAGTTTATCCAGAACAGGGATGGGGAACACTGAAGCTTTCTTT. This encodes CASSLSRTGMGNTEAFF.

The gene calls are TRBV11-3 and TRBJ2-2; 7 bases match TRBD1. Trimming removed 5 bases from V and 5 bases from J; junction bases left unmatched: 5. The CDR3 length is 14 residues. In germline, CDR1 is SGHNT, CDR2 YENEEA. The CDR3 is CASSPRQGTGELFF. The CDR3 bases are TGTGCCAGCAGCCCTCGACAGGGTACCGGGGAGCTGTTTTTT.

V gene TRBV30 combines with J gene TRBJ1-5; perhaps TRBD1 as D (5 bases). Germline values: CDR1 GTSNPN, CDR2 SVGIG (reference sequence). The V gene lost 0 bases and the J gene lost 2 bases, with 8 bases spanning the gap. The CDR3 consists of 14 residues. CDR3: CAWSVEGGNQPQHF. CDR3 coding DNA: TGTGCCTGGAGTGTCGAAGGGGGCAATCAGCCCCAGCATTTT. Complete variable domain (other parts from reference TRBV30 and TRBJ1-5): SQTIHQWPATLVQPVGSPLSLECTVEGTSNPNLYWYRQAAGRGLQLLFYSVGIGQISSEVPQNLSASRPQDRQFILSSKKLLLSDSGFYLCAWSVEGGNQPQHFGDGTRLSIL.

The DNA of the CDR3 is TGTGCCAGAAGCTTGGCCCGACAGTCCCTACGGGGGGGGGCCAACGTCCTGACTTTC. This encodes CARSLARQSLRGGANVLTF. V is TRBV5-3 and J is TRBJ2-6, with D perhaps TRBD2 (6 bases). TRBV5-3 qualifies as an ORF whose function is uncertain. This CDR3 contains 19 residues. The V end lost 0 bases, the J end lost 4 bases, and 20 bases lay between the germline ends.

This sequence joins TRBV10-3 and TRBJ1-2; 7 positions agree with TRBD1. Germline lookup yields CDR1 ENHRY and CDR2 SYGVKD. This CDR3 is 14 amino acids long. Trimming removed 0 bases from V and 6 bases from J; junction bases left unmatched: 4. CDR3 amino acids: CAISESIGQDGYTF. As DNA, the CDR3 is TGTGCCATCAGTGAGTCGATAGGACAGGATGGCTACACCTTC.

This sequence joins TRBV19 and TRBJ2-7, with TRBD2 matching over 14 bases. V shed 5 bases and J 6 bases; nucleotides not matched to a gene: 6. This CDR3 is built from 15 residues. Germline V CDR1 and CDR2: LNHDA, SQIVND (reference sequence). The CDR3 DNA reads as TGTGCCAGTAGTCCGACTAGCGGGGGGGGGTCCGAGCAGTACTTC. This gives the protein CASSPTSGGGSEQYF.